What follows are 27 T cell receptor beta chains derived from one specimen sequenced in a study of cytomegalovirus exposure and HLA in healthy donors. Some clones are missing from TCRdb's copy, which holds only in-frame ones; the method was immunoSEQ multiplex PCR. The sample gives 100,000 to 150,000 clones, 88% of which show up once; 1.5% to 2% is in the top ten. The specimen sequenced was PBMCs. The receptor source for this set is a man younger than 30 in good health and CMV-seronegative.

The V gene is TRBV28, the J gene TRBJ1-5; the match to TRBD1 covers 8 bases. The J segment lost 6 bases and the V segment lost 9 bases, leaving 4 bases of the junction unmatched. The CDR3 has 12 residues. Per germline, CDR1 MDHEN and CDR2 SYDVKM. The CDR3 DNA is TGTGCCAGTACAGGGGGTGGTCAGCCCCAGCATTTT. Translation: CASTGGGQPQHF. The complete variable domain, with remaining parts taken from reference TRBV28 and TRBJ1-5, reads DVKVTQSSRYLVKRTGEKVFLECVQDMDHENMFWYRQDPGLGLRLIYFSYDVKMKEKGDIPEGYSVSREKKERFSLILESASTNQTSMYLCASTGGGQPQHFGDGTRLSIL.

A few counts support this clone. V usage is TRBV5-1 and J usage is TRBJ1-2; D is uncertain. V was clipped by 0 bases and J by 7 bases, with 13 bases between them. There are 14 residues in the CDR3. Germline CDR1 and CDR2: SGHRS and YFSETQ. The CDR3 reads CASSLAFTSSGYTF. The CDR3 DNA follows: TGCGCCAGCAGCTTGGCCTTTACATCCTCTGGCTACACCTTC.

The gene calls are TRBV5-1 and TRBJ2-3; D might be TRBD2 (6 bases). V dropped 4 bases and J dropped 0 bases, with 12 bases sitting between them. This CDR3 contains 15 residues. CDR1 and CDR2 (germline): SGHRS, YFSETQ. The CDR3 DNA reads TGCGCCAGCAGCGCGCTAGCGCCGAGCACAGATACGCAGTATTTT. Its translation is CASSALAPSTDTQYF.

This rearrangement joins TRBV11-2 to TRBJ2-1; a weak D match, TRBD2 (5 bases). Trimming pared 1 base from V and 4 bases from J, leaving 8 bases between. CDR1 is SGHAT and CDR2 is FQNNGV in the germline V gene. There are 14 residues in the CDR3. The chain's CDR3 is CASSLVGGYNEQFF. The CDR3 DNA sequence: TGTGCCAGCAGCTTAGTCGGCGGGTACAATGAGCAGTTCTTC.

About this clone itself: Within the sample, other DNA sequences also encode this same CDR3. The V call is TRBV5-8, the J call TRBJ1-1, with D unclear. Trimming shortened V by 2 bases and J by 4 bases, and 9 bases separated the two germline ends. The CDR3 is made up of 13 amino acids. Germline V lookup: CDR1 SGHTS, CDR2 YDEGEE. The chain's CDR3 is CASSFRGSTEAFF. In nucleotides, the CDR3 is TGTGCCAGCAGCTTCCGGGGAAGCACTGAAGCTTTCTTT.

The chain carries TRBV18 and TRBJ2-7; 10 bases are a match to TRBD1. CDR3 length: 15 residues. CDR1 is KGHSH and CDR2 is LQKENI in the germline V gene. Losses at the gene ends were 3 bases for V and 2 bases for J; bases not matched to a gene: 4. CDR3 sequence reads: CASSPSGQGTYEQYF. The DNA for the CDR3 is TGTGCCAGCTCACCTTCGGGACAGGGGACCTACGAGCAGTACTTC.

A single count supports this clone. CDR3 amino acids: CASSFTVSGGPWADTQYF. The CDR3 DNA is TGTGCCAGCAGCTTTACCGTTTCCGGGGGGCCATGGGCAGATACGCAGTATTTT. V and J are TRBV7-9 and TRBJ2-3; tentative D call: TRBD2 (7 bases). Trimming pared 3 bases from V and 4 bases from J, leaving 23 bases between. From germline, CDR1 is SEHNR and CDR2 FQNEAQ (reference sequence). The CDR3 has 18 residues.

This chain connects TRBV7-7 to TRBJ1-6; D unresolved. This CDR3 has 13 residues. Germline V gives CDR1 SSHAT, CDR2 FNYEAQ (reference sequence). V was clipped by 5 bases and J by 0 bases, with 2 bases between them. The CDR3, as DNA: TGTGCCAGCAGCCGCTCCTATAATTCACCCCTCCACTTT. It specifies CASSRSYNSPLHF.

V usage is TRBV29-1 and J usage is TRBJ2-3; tentative D call: TRBD2 (5 bases). Trimming left V 6 bases short and J 5 bases short, with 9 bases between. Germline CDR1 SQVTM, CDR2 ANQGSEA. This CDR3 comprises 11 residues. This CDR3 is CSVVLVDTQYF. In nucleotides, the CDR3 is TGCAGCGTCGTACTAGTAGATACGCAGTATTTT.

The J gene is TRBJ2-7, the V gene TRBV10-3; tentatively, D is TRBD2 (5 bases). Germline lookup yields CDR1 ENHRY and CDR2 SYGVKD. V was trimmed by 5 bases and J by 1 base, leaving 9 bases between them. The CDR3 spans 13 residues. The CDR3 nucleotides are TGTGCCATCAGTTTTCCGGGGTCCTACGAGCAGTACTTC. This codes for CAISFPGSYEQYF.

The rearrangement joins TRBV4-1 to TRBJ2-5; 7 bases agree with TRBD2. Germline V CDR1 and CDR2: MGHRA, YSYEKL. The CDR3 length is 15 residues. The V gene end was trimmed by 3 bases and the J gene end by 2 bases; junction bases not matched to a gene: 6. CDR3 in amino acids: CASSQASLAQETQYF. CDR3 nucleotides: TGCGCCAGCAGCCAGGCGTCACTAGCGCAAGAGACCCAGTACTTC.

V gene TRBV19 combines with J gene TRBJ2-2; 7 bases agree with TRBD2. This CDR3 spans 15 amino acids. The V gene end was trimmed by 2 bases and the J gene end by 5 bases; junction bases not matched to a gene: 5. Looked up from germline, CDR1 is LNHDA and CDR2 is SQIVND (reference sequence). The CDR3 DNA follows: TGTGCCAGTAGTATATCTGGACTAGGGACCGGGGAGCTGTTTTTT. Translating it yields CASSISGLGTGELFF.

The chain joins TRBV7-6 to TRBJ2-7; the match to TRBD1 covers 7 bases. The CDR3 contains 19 residues. Germline CDR1 and CDR2: SGHVS and FNYEAQ. Trimming removed 3 bases from V and 0 bases from J; junction bases left unmatched: 17. The CDR3 region has the DNA TGTGCCAGCAGCTTGAATTCCGCCTCAGGGGGTATAAGCTCCTACGAGCAGTACTTC. This encodes CASSLNSASGGISSYEQYF.

This clone was counted once. J is TRBJ2-5 and V is TRBV6-5; 7 bases align to TRBD2. The germline gives CDR1 MNHEY, CDR2 SVGAGI. This CDR3 is 14 amino acids long. Trimming cost V 6 bases and J 0 bases; bases outside gene matches: 4. The chain's CDR3 is CASRLLAHQETQYF. In DNA form, the CDR3 reads TGTGCCAGCAGGCTACTAGCGCACCAAGAGACCCAGTACTTC.

This chain uses TRBV11-3 with TRBJ1-3; the match to TRBD1 covers 8 bases. CDR1 is SGHNT and CDR2 is YENEEA in the germline V gene. Trimming at V came to 4 bases and at J to 3 bases, leaving 5 bases not matched to a gene. The CDR3 loop spans 15 amino acids. The CDR3 protein is CASSSYGTGGNTIYF. The DNA of the CDR3 is TGTGCCAGCAGCTCGTATGGGACAGGTGGAAACACCATATATTTT.

The chain carries TRBV9 and TRBJ1-3; 7 bases are a match to TRBD1. Per the germline V gene, CDR1 is SGDLS and CDR2 is YYNGEE. The CDR3 covers 15 residues. V was pared by 5 bases and J by 0 bases, with 5 bases of the junction left unmatched. The CDR3 bases are TGTGCCAGCAGTACCGACAGGGCCTCTGGAAACACCATATATTTT. This sequence encodes CASSTDRASGNTIYF.

The J gene is TRBJ1-2, the V gene TRBV11-2; D uncertain. This CDR3 has 11 amino acids. V gave up 4 bases and J gave up 6 bases, with 6 bases separating them. The germline V gene has CDR1 SGHAT and CDR2 FQNNGV. As DNA, the CDR3 is TGTGCCAGCAGCTCACTCAATGGCTACACCTTC. The encoded protein is CASSSLNGYTF.

The chain couples TRBV28 to TRBJ2-2; 7 positions agree with TRBD1. Per the germline V gene, CDR1 is MDHEN and CDR2 is SYDVKM. The V segment lost 4 bases and the J segment 2 bases; nucleotides outside the gene matches: 13. The CDR3 is made up of 18 amino acids. DNA of the CDR3: TGTGCCAGCAGTTCCCCCATCCGACAGGGAACTAACACCGGGGAGCTGTTTTTT. Its translation: CASSSPIRQGTNTGELFF.

The chain joins TRBV5-1 to TRBJ1-1, with D perhaps matching TRBD1 (5 bases). V lost 4 bases and J lost 0, with 13 bases in between. Germline V CDR1 and CDR2: SGHRS, YFSETQ. The CDR3 is 15 amino acids. The chain's CDR3 is CASSRRQNMNTEAFF. Here the CDR3 DNA reads TGCGCCAGCAGCAGAAGACAGAACATGAACACTGAAGCTTTCTTT.

The chain couples TRBV21-1 to TRBJ1-1; TRBD1, the table's D call, lacks a check against the DNA. TRBV21-1 is reported as a pseudogene. The CDR3 covers 18 residues. CDR3 DNA: TGTGCCAGCAGCAAAGTGATACGGCAGGGGACCCTGAACACTGAAGCTTTCTTT. Its translation is CASSKVIRQGTLNTEAFF.

The chain couples TRBV19 to TRBJ1-2; D is uncertain. Trimming removed 6 bases at V and 2 bases at J, with 10 bases between. This CDR3 has 13 residues. Germline CDR1 and CDR2: LNHDA and SQIVND (reference sequence). The DNA of the CDR3 is TGTGCCAGTAGAAATCAACGGAACTATGGCTACACCTTC. Its protein product is CASRNQRNYGYTF.

CDR3 bases: TGTGCCTGGAGGTCGAATCGGGATTCACCCCTCCACTTT. Amino acids: CAWRSNRDSPLHF. This chain joins TRBV30 and TRBJ1-6; no firm D call. From germline, CDR1 is GTSNPN and CDR2 SVGIG (reference sequence). Trimming removed 3 bases at V and 8 bases at J, with 11 bases between. This CDR3 region has 13 residues.

V is TRBV9 and J is TRBJ1-2; 9 bases are shared with TRBD1. Germline V gene sequence: CDR1 SGDLS, CDR2 YYNGEE. This CDR3 has 15 amino acids. V was clipped by 0 bases and J by 7 bases; unmatched bases: 7. CDR3 nucleotides: TGTGCCAGCAGCGTAGTGTGGACAGGGGTGGTTGGCTACACCTTC. It codes for CASSVVWTGVVGYTF.

The CDR3 DNA sequence: TGCGCCAGCAGGAGGGGACAGGGGGCTAAAGGGGCCAACGTCCTGACTTTC. Encoded protein: CASRRGQGAKGANVLTF. This chain joins TRBV10-2 and TRBJ2-6; 12 nucleotides line up with TRBD1. The CDR3 is 17 residues long. The J segment lost 4 bases and the V segment lost 6 bases, leaving 7 bases of the junction unmatched. In germline, CDR1 is WSHSY, CDR2 SAAADI.

This clone was counted a single time. The gene calls are TRBV5-4 and TRBJ1-1; D may be TRBD1 (6 bases). CDR1 is SGHNT and CDR2 is YYREEE in the germline V gene (reference sequence). The CDR3 runs 14 residues. Between the trimmed V and J ends, which lost 6 bases and 0 bases, there was a span of 12 bases. CDR3 region: CASTTQGMNTEAFF. CDR3 nucleotides: TGTGCCAGCACGACACAGGGAATGAACACTGAAGCTTTCTTT.

DNA for the CDR3: TGCGCCAGCAGCGACAACTCCCTTGGGGAGCAGTACTTC. It encodes CASSDNSLGEQYF. The chain couples TRBV10-1 to TRBJ2-7, with D unclear. The CDR3 totals 13 residues. V shed 6 bases and J shed 7 bases, with 16 bases lying between them. CDR1 is WNHNN, CDR2 SYGVQD, per germline (reference sequence).

V gene TRBV28 combines with J gene TRBJ1-2; 9 nucleotides line up with TRBD1. This CDR3 comprises 17 residues. V was pared by 2 bases and J by 8 bases, with 15 bases of the junction left unmatched. CDR1 MDHEN and CDR2 SYDVKM come from the germline V gene. The CDR3 is CASSLHTGTGREGGYTF. The CDR3 DNA is TGTGCCAGCAGTTTACACACCGGGACAGGGCGAGAAGGGGGCTACACCTTC.